These T cell receptor beta chains were read from a single sample in a study of cytomegalovirus exposure and HLA in healthy donors. Clones were read by immunoSEQ multiplex PCR, and TCRdb kept only the in-frame ones, dropping some. The data show approximately 87,000 clones, with 80% to 90% seen just once and 5.5% to 6.5% held by the top ten. The sample comprised PBMCs. These receptors came from a woman between 18 and 30 years old in good health and CMV-seropositive. CDR3s include the opening cysteine and the closing phenylalanine or tryptophan. Fields, in order: V gene, clone size, J gene, D gene, CDR3 protein, CDR3 DNA. D genes are given only for firm matches. Expanded clones are given a class, and other clones once, few, many or no size at all.

TRBV15,NA,TRBJ1-5,NA,CATSRTRGVTQPQHF,TGTGCCACCAGCAGAACACGGGGTGTCACTCAGCCCCAGCATTTT
TRBV6-1,NA,TRBJ2-3,TRBD2,CASSEASGSRDTQYF,TGTGCCAGCAGTGAAGCTAGCGGGAGTAGAGATACGCAGTATTTT
TRBV18,NA,TRBJ2-7,NA,CASSPGGYEQYF,TGTGCCAGCTCACCAGGGGGGTACGAGCAGTACTTC
TRBV28,NA,TRBJ2-3,TRBD2,CASSLYLGGTSTDTQYF,TGTGCCAGCAGTTTATACCTGGGAGGGACTAGCACAGATACGCAGTATTTT
TRBV19,NA,TRBJ1-5,NA,CASTIHPNQPQHF,TGTGCCAGTACGATACACCCCAATCAGCCCCAGCATTTT
TRBV21-1,NA,TRBJ2-1,NA,CASSQGTRSYEQFF,TGTGCCAGCAGCCAAGGGACTAGATCATATGAGCAGTTCTTC
TRBV25-1,NA,TRBJ1-6,NA,CASSVHLSGGSPLHF,TGTGCCAGCAGTGTCCACCTCTCGGGCGGGTCACCCCTCCACTTT
TRBV5-1,NA,TRBJ2-4,NA,CASSLAGADIQYF,TGCGCCAGCAGCTTGGCAGGGGCAGACATTCAGTACTTC
TRBV7-9,NA,TRBJ2-1,NA,CASSFGTQLYNEQFF,TGTGCCAGCAGCTTTGGGACACAACTTTACAATGAGCAGTTCTTC
TRBV18,NA,TRBJ2-7,NA,CASSPPLGDNYEQYF,TGTGCCAGCTCACCACCTTTAGGGGACAACTACGAGCAGTACTTC
TRBV5-1,NA,TRBJ1-6,TRBD1,CASSLERTGGYNSPLHF,TGCGCCAGCAGCTTGGAAAGGACAGGGGGGTATAATTCACCCCTCCACTTT
TRBV7-9,NA,TRBJ1-2,NA,CASSLELNRGYTF,TGTGCCAGCAGCTTAGAACTAAATAGGGGCTACACCTTC
TRBV11-2,NA,TRBJ1-6,NA,CASSLDIRGFYNSPLHF,TGTGCCAGCAGCTTAGATATAAGGGGGTTCTATAATTCACCCCTCCACTTT
TRBV9,NA,TRBJ1-3,NA,CASSGESGNTIYF,TGTGCCAGCAGCGGTGAGTCTGGAAACACCATATATTTT
TRBV25-1,NA,TRBJ2-7,NA,CASSHSGAYEQYF,TGTGCCAGCTCCCACTCGGGAGCCTACGAGCAGTACTTC
TRBV7-6,NA,TRBJ2-7,NA,CASSSYGDTLYEQYF,TGTGCCAGCAGCTCCTACGGGGACACACTCTACGAGCAGTACTTC
TRBV30,NA,TRBJ2-3,NA,CAWSVLSGISDTQYF,TGTGCCTGGAGTGTACTTTCAGGGATTTCGGATACGCAGTATTTT
TRBV19,NA,TRBJ2-3,TRBD1,CASSTGTGATDTQYF,TGTGCCAGTAGTACCGGGACAGGCGCCACAGATACGCAGTATTTT
TRBV6-4,NA,TRBJ1-1,TRBD1,CASRRTGNTEAFF,TGTGCCAGCAGACGGACAGGGAACACTGAAGCTTTCTTT
TRBV10-1,NA,TRBJ1-2,TRBD1,CASSLLDREDYGYTF,TGCGCCAGCAGCTTATTGGACAGGGAGGACTATGGCTACACCTTC
TRBV5-1,few,TRBJ1-4,TRBD1,CASRRTGDDEKLFF,TGCGCCAGCAGGAGGACAGGGGATGATGAAAAACTGTTTTTT
TRBV4-1,NA,TRBJ2-3,NA,CASSYGIASTDTQYF,TGCGCCAGCAGCTACGGGATCGCTAGCACAGATACGCAGTATTTT
TRBV9,NA,TRBJ2-3,TRBD2,CASSARGAPGDTQYF,TGTGCCAGCAGCGCGCGGGGGGCTCCGGGGGATACGCAGTATTTT
TRBV28,NA,TRBJ1-4,NA,CASSTTATNEKLFF,TGTGCCAGCAGTACTACTGCAACTAATGAAAAACTGTTTTTT
TRBV28,NA,TRBJ2-1,TRBD2,CASSGRANEQFF,TGTGCCAGTAGCGGGAGGGCAAATGAGCAGTTCTTC
TRBV7-6,once,TRBJ2-7,NA,CASSLAASVVFGDEQYF,TGTGCCAGCAGCTTAGCCGCTAGCGTGGTTTTTGGGGACGAGCAGTACTTC
TRBV23-1,NA,TRBJ2-5,TRBD1,CASSHKGTGGRRKYKETQYF,TGCGCCAGCAGTCACAAGGGGACAGGTGGGCGACGGAAATATAAAGAGACCCAGTACTTC
TRBV6-5,NA,TRBJ1-5,NA,CASRTAGFNQPQHF,TGTGCCAGCAGGACAGCAGGTTTCAATCAGCCCCAGCATTTT
TRBV20-1,NA,TRBJ1-1,NA,CSARPDRGAFF,TGCAGTGCTAGGCCCGATAGAGGAGCTTTCTTT
TRBV5-1,NA,TRBJ2-7,NA,CASSLAGAGPWLQQYF,TGCGCCAGCAGCTTGGCCGGCGCAGGCCCCTGGTTACAGCAGTACTTC